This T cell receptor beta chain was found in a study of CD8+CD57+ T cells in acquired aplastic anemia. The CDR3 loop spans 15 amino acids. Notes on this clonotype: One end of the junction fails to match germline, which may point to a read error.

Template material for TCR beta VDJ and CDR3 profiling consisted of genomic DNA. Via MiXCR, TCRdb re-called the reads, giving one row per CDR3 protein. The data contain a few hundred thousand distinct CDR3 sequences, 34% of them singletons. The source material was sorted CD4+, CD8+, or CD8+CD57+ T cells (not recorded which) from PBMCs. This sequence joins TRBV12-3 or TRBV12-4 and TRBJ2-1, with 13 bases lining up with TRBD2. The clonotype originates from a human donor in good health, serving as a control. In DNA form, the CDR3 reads TGTGCCAGCAGCACCGGGACTAGCGGGATACATGAGCGGTTCTTC. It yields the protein CASSTGTSGIHERFF.